The rows below give T cell receptor beta chains drawn from one sample of a study of T-cell memory formation after mild COVID-19. Via MiXCR, TCRdb re-called the 5' RACE reads, giving one row per CDR3 protein. The sample holds 150,000 to 200,000 distinct CDR3 sequences, about 14% seen once. Sequenced: PBMCs or a T cell subset sorted from them (not recorded which). These receptors all come from an adult woman who had mild COVID-19 (a few samples of this study predate the infection). Cell type and time point are not known. CDR3s include the opening cysteine and the closing phenylalanine or tryptophan. The order of the fields is J gene, V gene, CDR3 protein.

j_call: TRBJ2-3; v_call: TRBV12-3/TRBV12-4; cdr3_aa: CASSFGGFTDTQYF
j_call: TRBJ2-1; v_call: TRBV29-1; cdr3_aa: CSVVDRANEQFF
j_call: TRBJ2-1; v_call: TRBV29-1; cdr3_aa: CSVGPGGYNEQFF
j_call: TRBJ2-5; v_call: TRBV10-3; cdr3_aa: CAISGAEGETQYF
j_call: TRBJ2-3; v_call: TRBV2; cdr3_aa: CASTRGLAGAGADTQYF
j_call: TRBJ2-1; v_call: TRBV24-1; cdr3_aa: CATRPSGRAYNEQFF
j_call: TRBJ2-1; v_call: TRBV18; cdr3_aa: CASSQGWAGRNEQFF
j_call: TRBJ2-5; v_call: TRBV6-5; cdr3_aa: CASAETGVQETQYF
j_call: TRBJ1-1; v_call: TRBV6-5; cdr3_aa: CASSPDWGGTEAFF
j_call: TRBJ2-1; v_call: TRBV2; cdr3_aa: CASPGGSTSSYNEQFF
j_call: TRBJ2-6; v_call: TRBV4-1; cdr3_aa: CASSDGASGANVLTF
j_call: TRBJ2-7; v_call: TRBV5-5; cdr3_aa: CASSRKTGVLSYEQYF
j_call: TRBJ2-7; v_call: TRBV20-1; cdr3_aa: CSASKRGGPYEQYF
j_call: TRBJ1-2; v_call: TRBV11-2; cdr3_aa: CASSSLRGSNYGYTF
j_call: TRBJ2-2; v_call: TRBV12-3/TRBV12-4; cdr3_aa: CASRSQGNTGELFF
j_call: TRBJ2-3; v_call: TRBV29-1; cdr3_aa: CSVEQGSTDTQYF
j_call: TRBJ1-4; v_call: TRBV28; cdr3_aa: CASSLKYGREKLFF
j_call: TRBJ1-2; v_call: TRBV5-4; cdr3_aa: CASSLDGAYGYTF
j_call: TRBJ2-3; v_call: TRBV6-6; cdr3_aa: CASRNGGLTDTQYF
j_call: TRBJ2-1; v_call: TRBV30; cdr3_aa: CAWSVTGPYNEQFF
j_call: TRBJ2-1; v_call: TRBV29-1; cdr3_aa: CSALGLGEREQFF
j_call: TRBJ2-3; v_call: TRBV6-5; cdr3_aa: CASSSLPSSTDTQYF
j_call: TRBJ2-2; v_call: TRBV7-3; cdr3_aa: CASSLNRHGELFF
j_call: TRBJ1-2; v_call: TRBV12-3/TRBV12-4; cdr3_aa: CASSLGPEDNYGYTF
j_call: TRBJ2-3; v_call: TRBV30; cdr3_aa: CAWSRTSGFDTQYF
j_call: TRBJ2-2; v_call: TRBV19; cdr3_aa: CASSVGTPPGELFF
j_call: TRBJ2-1; v_call: TRBV5-5; cdr3_aa: CASSLFRNNEQFF
j_call: TRBJ2-1; v_call: TRBV6-2/TRBV6-3; cdr3_aa: CASSFTRNEQFF
j_call: TRBJ2-5; v_call: TRBV5-8; cdr3_aa: CASSAQQGNQETQYF